One and the same sample provided the 23 T cell receptor beta chains below, sequenced in a study of identical twins. In TCRdb, the 5' RACE reads were re-called with MiXCR into one record per CDR3 protein. The sample consists of under 900,000 distinct CDR3 sequences, 15% to 20% of them appearing once. The data also belong to a second study, concerning T cells expressing NK-cell markers.

Sequencing used PBMCs. All receptors come from a woman aged 18-35 years in good health.

There are a few counts of this clonotype. The chain joins TRBV20-1 to TRBJ2-1; TRBD1 matches at 8 bases. The CDR3 sequence is 14 residues long. Germline values: CDR1 DFQATT, CDR2 SNEGSKA (reference sequence). The V and J ends lost 4 bases and 0 bases, in that order; junction bases with no gene match: 2. The CDR3 nucleotides are TGCAGTGCTAAGGACAGGGACTCCTACAATGAGCAGTTCTTC. Translated: CSAKDRDSYNEQFF.

The chain carries TRBV20-1 and TRBJ2-7; D is perhaps TRBD2 (7 bases). Trimming stripped 2 bases from V and 2 bases from J, with 16 bases between. CDR3 length: 15 amino acids. Germline assignment: CDR1 DFQATT and CDR2 SNEGSKA (reference sequence). The chain's CDR3 is CSARQAGDITYEQYF. In DNA form, the CDR3 reads TGCAGTGCTAGACAGGCGGGGGACATTACCTACGAGCAGTACTTC.

The rearrangement joins TRBV7-9 to TRBJ2-6, with no clear D. Trimming left V 1 base short and J 0 bases short, with 7 bases between. This CDR3 is built from 16 residues. Germline V lookup: CDR1 SEHNR, CDR2 FQNEAQ (reference sequence). The CDR3: CASSLVPSSGANVLTF. DNA of the CDR3: TGTGCCAGCAGCTTAGTTCCGAGCTCTGGGGCCAACGTCCTGACTTTC. The full variable domain, completed using reference TRBV7-9 and TRBJ2-6, is DTGVSQNPRHKITKRGQNVTFRCDPISEHNRLYWYRQTLGQGPEFLTYFQNEAQLEKSRLLSDRFSAERPKGSFSTLEIQRTEQGDSAMYLCASSLVPSSGANVLTFGAGSRLTVL.

This clonotype has more than one count but fewer than ten. The gene calls are TRBV12-3 or TRBV12-4 and TRBJ2-7; the D gene is possibly TRBD1 (5 bases). This CDR3 spans 11 amino acids. The V and J ends lost 4 bases and 6 bases respectively, with 7 bases between them. CDR3 bases: TGTGCCAGCAGTTGGGGCCTCGAGCAGTACTTC. Its protein product is CASSWGLEQYF.

CDR3 nucleotide sequence: TGTGCCAGCAGCCCCCGCGGCGGCTTCTCTGGGGCCAACGTCCTGACTTTC. It is translated as CASSPRGGFSGANVLTF. V is TRBV7-2 and J is TRBJ2-6; D unresolved. Trimming took off 5 bases at V and 0 bases at J, with 14 bases between the two ends. The CDR3 loop spans 17 amino acids. Germline CDR1 is SGHTA and CDR2 is FQGNSA.

Here the CDR3 DNA reads TGTGCCAGCAGCTCAAGGGCATCGGGGGAGCAGTACTTC. Translation: CASSSRASGEQYF. V and J are TRBV7-9 and TRBJ2-7, with D tentatively TRBD2 (5 bases). The CDR3 sequence is 13 residues long. Germline-derived CDR1 and CDR2 are SEHNR and FQNEAQ (reference sequence). Trimming removed 4 bases at V and 7 bases at J, with 14 bases between.

V gene TRBV29-1 combines with J gene TRBJ1-2, with no clear D. The length of the CDR3 is 13 residues. Trimming stripped 4 bases from V and 8 bases from J, with 17 bases between. Germline assignment: CDR1 SQVTM and CDR2 ANQGSEA. The CDR3: CSVAGLHSIGYTF. CDR3 nucleotides: TGCAGCGTTGCGGGCCTCCACAGTATAGGCTACACCTTC.

There are many counts of this clonotype. The CDR3 region is CASWGGTEAFF. The CDR3 DNA reads as TGTGCCAGCTGGGGGGGCACTGAAGCTTTCTTT. This rearrangement joins TRBV12-3 or TRBV12-4 to TRBJ1-1, with D maybe TRBD1 (5 bases). The CDR3 sequence is 11 residues long. V gave up 8 bases and J gave up 4 bases, with 8 bases separating them.

This clonotype was found a few times. The chain links TRBV29-1 to TRBJ2-1, with D unresolved. Trimming shortened V by 0 bases and J by 0 bases, and 9 bases separated the two germline ends. CDR1 and CDR2 from the germline V gene are SQVTM and ANQGSEA. The CDR3 spans 15 residues. The CDR3, as DNA: TGCAGCGTTGAAGATACGAGCCTCTCCTACAATGAGCAGTTCTTC. It is translated as CSVEDTSLSYNEQFF.

The CDR3: CSARDPGTAYYEQYF. CDR3 nucleotides: TGCAGTGCTAGAGATCCTGGGACTGCGTACTACGAGCAGTACTTC. This chain uses TRBV20-1 with TRBJ2-7; TRBD2 might be the D (6 bases). Germline lookup yields CDR1 DFQATT and CDR2 SNEGSKA (reference sequence). Trimming stripped 0 bases from V and 3 bases from J, with 15 bases between. This CDR3 has 15 amino acids.

This clonotype has only a few counts. The chain joins TRBV10-3 to TRBJ2-3; the D gene is possibly TRBD1 (5 bases). Germline loops: CDR1 ENHRY, CDR2 SYGVKD. V was pared by 0 bases and J by 3 bases, with 13 bases between. The CDR3 extends over 16 amino acids. CDR3 in DNA: TGTGCCATCAGTGAGTCGACGGCCACAGGAACAGATACGCAGTATTTT. Its translation: CAISESTATGTDTQYF.

This clonotype was counted only a few times. The chain uses TRBV29-1 and TRBJ1-1; D is ambiguous. V shed 3 bases and J shed 1 base, with 3 bases lying between them. The CDR3 is 11 amino acids. Germline V gives CDR1 SQVTM, CDR2 ANQGSEA. The CDR3 loop is CSVDWNTEAFF. CDR3 DNA: TGCAGCGTTGATTGGAACACTGAAGCTTTCTTT.

The sample holds a few counts of this clonotype. The chain uses TRBV11-2 and TRBJ1-6; a weak D match, TRBD1 (6 bases). Trimming removed 5 bases from V and 7 bases from J, with 15 bases in between. Germline CDR1 reads SGHAT; CDR2 reads FQNNGV. The CDR3 has 15 residues. The CDR3 here is CASSVVTGGNSPLHF. The CDR3 DNA reads TGTGCCAGCAGCGTCGTGACAGGCGGGAATTCACCCCTCCACTTT.

This clonotype turned up a few times. The rearrangement uses TRBV5-6 and TRBJ2-1; possibly TRBD2 for D (5 bases). The CDR3 sequence is 13 residues long. Deletions cut 2 bases from V and 10 bases from J, with 13 bases between. The germline V gene encodes CDR1 SGHDT and CDR2 YYEEEE. The CDR3 coding sequence is TGTGCCAGCAGCTTCCTACTAGATATGGAGCAGTTCTTC. This sequence encodes CASSFLLDMEQFF.

The rearrangement links TRBV28 to TRBJ2-6; no definite D call. V dropped 8 bases and J dropped 2 bases, with 4 bases sitting between them. The CDR3 has 12 amino acids. Germline CDR1 reads MDHEN; CDR2 reads SYDVKM. The CDR3 DNA reads TGTGCCAGCGTGACTGGGGCCAACGTCCTGACTTTC. Translation: CASVTGANVLTF. The variable domain in full, completed from reference TRBV28 and TRBJ2-6, reads DVKVTQSSRYLVKRTGEKVFLECVQDMDHENMFWYRQDPGLGLRLIYFSYDVKMKEKGDIPEGYSVSREKKERFSLILESASTNQTSMYLCASVTGANVLTFGAGSRLTVL.

This clonotype was recorded a few times. Here the CDR3 reads CSGIPGLGGNEQFF. In DNA form, the CDR3 reads TGCAGTGGGATCCCGGGACTAGGGGGGAATGAGCAGTTCTTC. V and J are TRBV20-1 and TRBJ2-1; the match to TRBD2 covers 8 bases. CDR3 length: 14 residues. After removal of 7 bases from V and 7 bases from J, the junction contained 12 bases not matched to a gene. In germline, CDR1 is DFQATT, CDR2 SNEGSKA (reference sequence).

This clonotype was picked up many times. J is TRBJ1-1 and V is TRBV20-1, with D possibly being TRBD1 (6 bases). Germline V gene sequence: CDR1 DFQATT, CDR2 SNEGSKA (reference sequence). This CDR3 spans 13 amino acids. The CDR3 is CSCYRDSNTEAFF. The CDR3 DNA is TGCAGCTGCTACAGGGACTCGAACACTGAAGCTTTCTTT.

The CDR3 DNA follows: TGCAGTGCTACCCCTGGGGACAGGGGGCGAAATGAGCAGTTCTTC. Its translation is CSATPGDRGRNEQFF. This chain uses TRBV20-1 with TRBJ2-1; 12 bases are a match to TRBD1. The CDR3 covers 15 residues. Germline CDR1 reads DFQATT; CDR2 reads SNEGSKA (reference sequence). V gave up 4 bases and J gave up 7 bases; unmatched junction bases: 8.

This chain connects TRBV5-1 to TRBJ2-1; 8 bases are a match to TRBD1. After removal of 5 bases from V and 3 bases from J, the junction contained 7 bases not matched to a gene. Germline CDR1 reads SGHRS; CDR2 reads YFSETQ. The CDR3 totals 15 residues. CDR3 protein: CASSVETGVYNEQFF. Here the CDR3 DNA reads TGCGCCAGCAGTGTTGAGACAGGGGTCTACAATGAGCAGTTCTTC.

This clonotype was seen a handful of times. This sequence joins TRBV20-1 and TRBJ1-1; TRBD1 is a possible D gene (5 bases). Germline-derived CDR1 and CDR2 are DFQATT and SNEGSKA (reference sequence). The CDR3 consists of 11 residues. CDR3 DNA: TGCAGAGCCACCGGTTCAGGGGAAGCTTTCTTT. Translating it yields CRATGSGEAFF.

The table lists this clonotype with a few counts. The chain joins TRBV6-1 to TRBJ2-1; no definite D call. CDR1 MNHNS and CDR2 SASEGT come from the germline V gene. CDR3 length: 13 residues. V was trimmed by 6 bases and J by 5 bases, leaving 11 bases between them. The CDR3 DNA reads as TGTGCCAGCAGACATAGCCTAAACAATGAGCAGTTCTTC. Its translation is CASRHSLNNEQFF.

This clonotype was detected a few times. The J gene is TRBJ2-3, the V gene TRBV5-1; 7 bases fit TRBD2. CDR3 length equals 14 residues. Germline lookup yields CDR1 SGHRS and CDR2 YFSETQ. Trimming cost V 4 bases and J 5 bases; bases outside gene matches: 7. The CDR3 protein is CASSGATSVDTQYF. The CDR3 nucleotides read TGCGCCAGCAGCGGGGCCACTAGCGTAGATACGCAGTATTTT.

This clonotype turned up a few times. This chain links TRBV6-1 with TRBJ1-2; the match to TRBD1 covers 9 bases. CDR3 size: 16 residues. Trimming at V came to 5 bases and at J to 2 bases, leaving 9 bases not matched to a gene. Germline CDR1 reads MNHNS; CDR2 reads SASEGT. The CDR3 spells CASSTTRQGVNYGYTF. The DNA of the CDR3 is TGTGCCAGCAGTACCACCCGACAGGGGGTCAACTATGGCTACACCTTC.